A selection of T cell receptor beta chains follows, all from one sample in a study of cytomegalovirus exposure and HLA in healthy donors. The assay was immunoSEQ multiplex PCR, and TCRdb's table has in-frame clones only and misses some. The sample holds 100,000 to 150,000 clones, roughly four fifths seen once. Sequenced input: PBMCs. These receptors all come from a woman aged 55-70 years in good health and CMV-seropositive. CDR3s include the opening cysteine and the closing phenylalanine or tryptophan. A D gene is named only where the DNA matches it firmly. Clone size is shown for a subset of rows, as once, few, many or a class of expanded clone.

J: TRBJ1-4; size: few; V: TRBV19; D: NA; CDR3: CASSERATNEKLFF; DNA: TGTGCCAGTAGTGAGCGGGCGACTAATGAAAAACTGTTTTTT
J: TRBJ2-7; size: once; V: TRBV5-4; D: TRBD2; CDR3: CASSPPDGLAGYEQYF; DNA: TGTGCCAGCAGCCCACCTGATGGGCTAGCGGGATACGAGCAGTACTTC
J: TRBJ2-2; size: few; V: TRBV4-1; D: NA; CDR3: CASSQDMGADTGELFF; DNA: TGCGCCAGCAGCCAAGATATGGGGGCTGACACCGGGGAGCTGTTTTTT
J: TRBJ1-2; size: NA; V: TRBV5-6; D: TRBD1; CDR3: CASRPGQGLNYGYTF; DNA: TGTGCCAGCAGGCCGGGACAGGGTCTAAACTATGGCTACACCTTC
J: TRBJ2-1; size: NA; V: TRBV7-9; D: TRBD1; CDR3: CASSQYGTAYNEQFF; DNA: TGTGCCAGCAGTCAGTACGGGACAGCTTACAATGAGCAGTTCTTC
J: TRBJ1-5; size: few; V: TRBV28; D: TRBD1; CDR3: CASSKKTGAHRQPQHF; DNA: TGTGCCAGCAGTAAAAAGACAGGGGCGCACCGTCAGCCCCAGCATTTT
J: TRBJ1-3; size: few; V: TRBV25-1; D: TRBD1; CDR3: CASSEYLTGGENTIYF; DNA: TGTGCCAGCAGTGAATACCTCACAGGGGGCGAGAACACCATATATTTT
J: TRBJ1-1; size: once; V: TRBV28; D: NA; CDR3: CASSLPGTANTEAFF; DNA: TGTGCCAGCAGTTTACCGGGTACGGCGAACACTGAAGCTTTCTTT
J: TRBJ1-4; size: NA; V: TRBV7-2; D: NA; CDR3: CASSPDPLRANEKLFF; DNA: TGTGCCAGCAGCCCCGACCCCCTCAGGGCTAATGAAAAACTGTTTTTT
J: TRBJ2-3; size: NA; V: TRBV15; D: NA; CDR3: CATSRDQVRGTSTDTQYF; DNA: TGTGCCACCAGCAGAGATCAGGTTCGGGGAACTAGCACAGATACGCAGTATTTT
J: TRBJ1-1; size: NA; V: TRBV5-4; D: NA; CDR3: CASSLAGRDTEAFF; DNA: TGTGCCAGCAGCTTGGCAGGGAGGGATACTGAAGCTTTCTTT
J: TRBJ1-6; size: NA; V: TRBV4-1; D: NA; CDR3: CASSQVGGSYNSPLHF; DNA: TGCGCCAGCAGCCAAGTGGGGGGGTCCTATAATTCACCCCTCCACTTT
J: TRBJ1-1; size: NA; V: TRBV28; D: TRBD1; CDR3: CASSPLTGQITEAFF; DNA: TGTGCCAGCAGTCCCTTGACAGGGCAGATCACTGAAGCTTTCTTT
J: TRBJ1-2; size: once; V: TRBV4-2; D: NA; CDR3: CASSQSYREGNYGYTF; DNA: TGTGCCAGCAGCCAGAGCTACAGGGAAGGGAACTATGGCTACACCTTC
J: TRBJ1-4; size: NA; V: TRBV30; D: TRBD1; CDR3: CAWSLPGTVAEKLFF; DNA: TGTGCCTGGAGCCTCCCCGGGACAGTGGCTGAAAAACTGTTTTTT
J: TRBJ1-1; size: NA; V: TRBV20-1; D: NA; CDR3: CSVARLSAFF; DNA: TGCAGTGTAGCGAGGTTGTCGGCTTTCTTT
J: TRBJ2-1; size: once; V: TRBV7-2; D: TRBD2; CDR3: CASSLAWLAGGNEQFF; DNA: TGTGCCAGCAGCTTAGCGTGGCTAGCGGGGGGGAATGAGCAGTTCTTC
J: TRBJ2-1; size: NA; V: TRBV29-1; D: NA; CDR3: CSVVTGYNEQFF; DNA: TGCAGCGTTGTGACAGGTTACAATGAGCAGTTCTTC
J: TRBJ1-2; size: NA; V: TRBV7-8; D: NA; CDR3: CASSLMTVEWGYTF; DNA: TGTGCCAGCAGCCTTATGACAGTCGAGTGGGGCTACACCTTC
J: TRBJ2-7; size: NA; V: TRBV4-2; D: TRBD1; CDR3: CASSQSGGYEQYF; DNA: TGTGCCAGCAGCCAGTCAGGGGGCTACGAGCAGTACTTC
J: TRBJ2-1; size: once; V: TRBV18; D: NA; CDR3: CASSLQGSVSYNEQFF; DNA: TGTGCCAGCTCGCTACAGGGTTCCGTTTCCTACAATGAGCAGTTCTTC
J: TRBJ1-4; size: NA; V: TRBV30; D: NA; CDR3: CAWTRGSATNEKLFF; DNA: TGTGCCTGGACCCGGGGGTCTGCAACTAATGAAAAACTGTTTTTT
J: TRBJ2-7; size: NA; V: TRBV5-6; D: NA; CDR3: CASATGSYEQYF; DNA: TGTGCCAGCGCCACGGGCTCCTACGAGCAGTACTTC
J: TRBJ1-2; size: once; V: TRBV6-6; D: TRBD1; CDR3: CASNPDRAVYGYTF; DNA: TGTGCCAGCAACCCGGACAGGGCGGTGTATGGCTACACCTTC
J: TRBJ2-1; size: few; V: TRBV19; D: TRBD2; CDR3: CASSTGLAGGQQFF; DNA: TGTGCCAGTAGTACGGGACTAGCGGGGGGGCAGCAGTTCTTC
J: TRBJ1-3; size: NA; V: TRBV7-8; D: NA; CDR3: CASRKTPGYGNTIYF; DNA: TGTGCCAGCAGAAAGACCCCAGGTTATGGAAACACCATATATTTT
J: TRBJ2-3; size: NA; V: TRBV6-1; D: NA; CDR3: CASTLRGRAADTQYF; DNA: TGTGCCAGCACCTTGCGGGGACGGGCGGCAGATACGCAGTATTTT
J: TRBJ2-3; size: NA; V: TRBV5-1; D: TRBD1; CDR3: CASSAGTGSITDTQYF; DNA: TGCGCCAGCAGCGCGGGGACAGGGAGTATAACAGATACGCAGTATTTT
J: TRBJ1-2; size: NA; V: TRBV7-9; D: NA; CDR3: CAESAAATNYGYTF; DNA: TGTGCCGAATCCGCGGCAGCTACAAACTATGGCTACACCTTC
J: TRBJ2-1; size: few; V: TRBV6-6; D: TRBD2; CDR3: CASSPGGSGINEQFF; DNA: TGTGCCAGCAGCCCCGGGGGTAGCGGGATTAATGAGCAGTTCTTC
J: TRBJ1-2; size: NA; V: TRBV2; D: NA; CDR3: CASSEARGGRNYGYTF; DNA: TGTGCCAGCAGTGAAGCGCGGGGGGGGCGGAACTATGGCTACACCTTC
J: TRBJ1-4; size: few; V: TRBV30; D: TRBD1; CDR3: CAWGQGEKLFF; DNA: TGTGCCTGGGGACAGGGGGAAAAACTGTTTTTT
J: TRBJ2-5; size: NA; V: TRBV5-1; D: TRBD2; CDR3: CASSSGGKGVQETQYF; DNA: TGCGCCAGCAGCTCGGGGGGGAAGGGCGTCCAAGAGACCCAGTACTTC
J: TRBJ2-3; size: NA; V: TRBV27; D: NA; CDR3: CASSFLASQSTDTQYF; DNA: TGTGCCAGCAGTTTCTTGGCTAGCCAAAGCACAGATACGCAGTATTTT
J: TRBJ2-7; size: NA; V: TRBV7-9; D: TRBD1; CDR3: CASSLDVGGRGMF; DNA: TGTGCCAGCAGCTTAGATGTTGGAGGCAGGGGGATGTTC